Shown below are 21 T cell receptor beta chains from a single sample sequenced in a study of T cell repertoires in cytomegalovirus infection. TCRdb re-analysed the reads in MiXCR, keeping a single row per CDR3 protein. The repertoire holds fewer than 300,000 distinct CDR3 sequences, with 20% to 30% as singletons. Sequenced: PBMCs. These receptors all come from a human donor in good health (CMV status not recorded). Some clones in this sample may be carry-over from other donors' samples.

The CDR3 DNA follows: TGTGCCAGCACCCCAGGGACTCAAGAGACCCAGTACTTC. It translates to CASTPGTQETQYF. This sequence joins TRBV18 and TRBJ2-5; the D gene is possibly TRBD2 (6 bases). The CDR3 runs 13 residues. V was shortened by 8 bases and J by 2 bases, with 12 bases between the two germline ends. The V gene's germline CDR1 is KGHSH and CDR2 LQKENI.

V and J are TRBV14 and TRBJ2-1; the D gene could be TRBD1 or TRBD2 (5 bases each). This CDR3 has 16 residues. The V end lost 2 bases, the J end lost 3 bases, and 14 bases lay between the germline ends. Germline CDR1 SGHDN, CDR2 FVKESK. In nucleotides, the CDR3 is TGTGCCAGCAGCCAACTGGGGACCCCACTCTACAATGAGCAGTTCTTC. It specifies CASSQLGTPLYNEQFF.

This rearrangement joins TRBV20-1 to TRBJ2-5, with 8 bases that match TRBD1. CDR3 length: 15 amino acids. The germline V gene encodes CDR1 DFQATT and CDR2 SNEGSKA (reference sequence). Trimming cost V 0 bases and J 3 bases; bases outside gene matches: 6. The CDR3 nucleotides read TGCAGTGCTAGAGATGGACAGGGAAAGGAAGAGACCCAGTACTTC. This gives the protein CSARDGQGKEETQYF.

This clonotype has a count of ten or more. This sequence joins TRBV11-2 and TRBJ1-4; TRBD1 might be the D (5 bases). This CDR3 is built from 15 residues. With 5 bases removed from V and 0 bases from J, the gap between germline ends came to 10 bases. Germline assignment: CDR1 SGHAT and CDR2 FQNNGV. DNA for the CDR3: TGTGCCAGCAGCGAGGGACTGTCAACTAATGAAAAACTGTTTTTT. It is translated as CASSEGLSTNEKLFF.

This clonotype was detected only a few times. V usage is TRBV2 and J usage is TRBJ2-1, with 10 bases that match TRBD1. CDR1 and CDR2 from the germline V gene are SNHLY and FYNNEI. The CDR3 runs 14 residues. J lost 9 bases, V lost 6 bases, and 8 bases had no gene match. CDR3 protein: CASSPGTGAREQFF. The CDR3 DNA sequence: TGTGCCAGCAGCCCCGGGACAGGGGCGCGTGAGCAGTTCTTC.

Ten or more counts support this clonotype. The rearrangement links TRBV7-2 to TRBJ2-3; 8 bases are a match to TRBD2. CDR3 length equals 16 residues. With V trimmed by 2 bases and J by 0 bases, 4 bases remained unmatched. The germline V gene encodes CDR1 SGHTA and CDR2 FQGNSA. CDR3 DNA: TGTGCCAGCAGCTTAAATCTAGCGGGTAGCACAGATACGCAGTATTTT. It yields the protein CASSLNLAGSTDTQYF.

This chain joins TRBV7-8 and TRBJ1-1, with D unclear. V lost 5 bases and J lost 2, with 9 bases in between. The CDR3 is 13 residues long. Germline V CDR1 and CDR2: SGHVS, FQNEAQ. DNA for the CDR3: TGTGCCAGCAGCGAACACATAAACACTGAAGCTTTCTTT. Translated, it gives CASSEHINTEAFF.

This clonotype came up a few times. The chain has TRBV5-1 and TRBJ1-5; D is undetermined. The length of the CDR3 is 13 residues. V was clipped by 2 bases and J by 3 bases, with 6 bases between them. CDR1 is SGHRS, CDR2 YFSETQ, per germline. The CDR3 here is CASSFEANQPQHF. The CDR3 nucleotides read TGCGCCAGCAGCTTCGAAGCCAATCAGCCCCAGCATTTT.

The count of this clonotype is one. The CDR3 coding sequence is TGTGCCAGCAGTTTGGCTACAGTTCCTAACTATGGCTACACCTTC. Its translation: CASSLATVPNYGYTF. This chain connects TRBV12-3 or TRBV12-4 to TRBJ1-2; D unclear. The CDR3 is 15 residues long. V was shortened by 3 bases and J by 0 bases, with 11 bases between the two germline ends.

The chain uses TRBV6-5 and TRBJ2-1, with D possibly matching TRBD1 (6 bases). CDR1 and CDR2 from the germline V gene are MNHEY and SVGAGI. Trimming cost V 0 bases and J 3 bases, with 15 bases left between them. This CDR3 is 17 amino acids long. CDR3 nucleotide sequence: TGTGCCAGCAGTTACTCGAGGGGGTTAGGCATCTACAATGAGCAGTTCTTC. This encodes CASSYSRGLGIYNEQFF.

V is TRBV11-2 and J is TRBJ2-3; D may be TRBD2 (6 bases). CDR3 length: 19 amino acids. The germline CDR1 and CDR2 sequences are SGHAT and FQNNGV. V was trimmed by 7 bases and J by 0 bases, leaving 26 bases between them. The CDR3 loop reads CASIKTTGTVLDSTDTQYF. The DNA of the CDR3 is TGTGCCAGCATCAAAACCACCGGGACTGTACTAGATAGCACAGATACGCAGTATTTT.

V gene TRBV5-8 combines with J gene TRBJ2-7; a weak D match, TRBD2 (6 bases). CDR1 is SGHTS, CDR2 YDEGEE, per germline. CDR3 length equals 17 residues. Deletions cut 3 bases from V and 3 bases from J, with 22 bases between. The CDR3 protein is CASSYTAVAGRGYEQYF. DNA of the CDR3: TGTGCCAGCAGCTACACAGCCGTCGCGGGAAGAGGCTACGAGCAGTACTTC.

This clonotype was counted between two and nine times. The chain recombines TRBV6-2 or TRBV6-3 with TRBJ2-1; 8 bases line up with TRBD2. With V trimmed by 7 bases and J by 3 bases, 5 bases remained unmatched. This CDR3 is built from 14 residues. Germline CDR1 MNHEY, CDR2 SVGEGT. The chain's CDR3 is CASKDSGVYNEQFF. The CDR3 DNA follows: TGTGCCAGCAAGGATAGCGGGGTCTACAATGAGCAGTTCTTC.

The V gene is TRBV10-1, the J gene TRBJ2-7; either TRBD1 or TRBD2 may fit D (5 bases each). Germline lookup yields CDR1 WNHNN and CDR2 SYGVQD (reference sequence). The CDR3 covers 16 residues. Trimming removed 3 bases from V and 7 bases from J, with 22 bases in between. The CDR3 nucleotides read TGCGCCAGCAGTGAAAGACGGCCAGGGCTATCGGGGGAGCAGTACTTC. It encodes CASSERRPGLSGEQYF.

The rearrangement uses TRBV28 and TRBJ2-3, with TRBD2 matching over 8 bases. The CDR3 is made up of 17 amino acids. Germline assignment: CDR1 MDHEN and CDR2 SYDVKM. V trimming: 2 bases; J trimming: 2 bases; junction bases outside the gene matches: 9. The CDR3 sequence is CASSLRSGGRFTDTQYF. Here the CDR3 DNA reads TGTGCCAGCAGTTTAAGGAGCGGGGGTCGTTTCACAGATACGCAGTATTTT.

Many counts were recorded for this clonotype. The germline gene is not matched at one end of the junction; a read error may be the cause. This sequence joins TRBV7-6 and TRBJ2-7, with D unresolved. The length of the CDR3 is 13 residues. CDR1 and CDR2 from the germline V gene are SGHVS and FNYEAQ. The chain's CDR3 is CASSLEVTYEQYF. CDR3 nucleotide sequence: TGTGCCAGCAGTTTAGAAGTGACCTACGAGCAGTACTTC.

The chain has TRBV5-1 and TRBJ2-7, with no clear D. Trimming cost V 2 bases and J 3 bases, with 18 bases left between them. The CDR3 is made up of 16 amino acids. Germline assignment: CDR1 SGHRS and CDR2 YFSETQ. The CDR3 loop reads CASSLGWGGGVYEQYF. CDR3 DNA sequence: TGCGCCAGCAGCTTAGGCTGGGGTGGCGGAGTCTACGAGCAGTACTTC.

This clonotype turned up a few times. The CDR3 DNA sequence: TGTGCCAGCAGTGATGGACAGGGAGGTGGCTACACCTTC. This codes for CASSDGQGGGYTF. The chain recombines TRBV12-3 or TRBV12-4 with TRBJ1-2; TRBD1 aligns across 8 bases. The V gene end was trimmed by 5 bases and the J gene end by 7 bases; junction bases not matched to a gene: 6. The CDR3 contains 13 residues.

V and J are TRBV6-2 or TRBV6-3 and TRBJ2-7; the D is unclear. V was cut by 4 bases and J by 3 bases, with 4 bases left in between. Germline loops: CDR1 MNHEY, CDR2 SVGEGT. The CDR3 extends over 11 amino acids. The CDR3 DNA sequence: TGTGCCAGCAGTTGGTACTACGAGCAGTACTTC. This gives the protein CASSWYYEQYF.

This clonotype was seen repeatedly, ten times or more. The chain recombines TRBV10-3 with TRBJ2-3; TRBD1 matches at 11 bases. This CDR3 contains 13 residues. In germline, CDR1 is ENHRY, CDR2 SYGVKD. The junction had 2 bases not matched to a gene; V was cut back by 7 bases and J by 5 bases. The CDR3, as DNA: TGTGCCATCACGGGACAGGGGGGAGATACGCAGTATTTT. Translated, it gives CAITGQGGDTQYF.

For the CDR3, the DNA is TGTGCCAGCAGCGCCGACCCCCCCGTATTCAATGAGCAGTTCTTC. It codes for CASSADPPVFNEQFF. The chain links TRBV9 to TRBJ2-1; D gene unclear. The V gene's germline CDR1 is SGDLS and CDR2 YYNGEE. V was cut by 3 bases and J by 6 bases, with 16 bases left in between. This CDR3 comprises 15 residues. Full variable domain (missing parts from reference TRBV9 and TRBJ2-1): DSGVTQTPKHLITATGQRVTLRCSPRSGDLSVYWYQQSLDQGLQFLIQYYNGEERAKGNILERFSAQQFPDLHSELNLSSLELGDSALYFCASSADPPVFNEQFFGPGTRLTVL.